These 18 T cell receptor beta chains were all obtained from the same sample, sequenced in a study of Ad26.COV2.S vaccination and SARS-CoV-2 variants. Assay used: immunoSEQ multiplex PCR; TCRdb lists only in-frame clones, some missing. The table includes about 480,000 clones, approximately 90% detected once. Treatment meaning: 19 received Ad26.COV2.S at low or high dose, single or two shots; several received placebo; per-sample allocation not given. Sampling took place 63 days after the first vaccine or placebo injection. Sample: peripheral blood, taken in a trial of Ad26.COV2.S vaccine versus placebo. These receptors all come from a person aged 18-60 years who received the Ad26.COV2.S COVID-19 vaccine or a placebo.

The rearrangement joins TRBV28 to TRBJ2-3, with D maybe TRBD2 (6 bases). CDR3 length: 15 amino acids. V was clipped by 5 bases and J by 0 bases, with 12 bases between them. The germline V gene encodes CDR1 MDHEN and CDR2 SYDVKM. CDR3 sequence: CASSLSGTSTDTQYF. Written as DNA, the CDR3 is TGTGCCAGCAGTCTTTCAGGGACTAGCACAGATACGCAGTATTTT.

The CDR3 DNA follows: TGTGCCAGCAGCTTAGGTGCACTGCGGAACACTGAAGCTTTCTTT. Translation gives CASSLGALRNTEAFF. The genes are TRBV11-2 and TRBJ1-1; unclear D gene. Germline CDR1 SGHAT, CDR2 FQNNGV. Trimming took off 1 base at V and 1 base at J, with 10 bases between the two ends. The CDR3 consists of 15 residues.

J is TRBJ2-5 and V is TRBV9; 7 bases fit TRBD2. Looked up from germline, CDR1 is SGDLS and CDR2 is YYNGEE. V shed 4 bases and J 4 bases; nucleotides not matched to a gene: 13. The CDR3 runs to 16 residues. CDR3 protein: CASSIGPSGWGETQYF. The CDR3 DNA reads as TGTGCCAGCAGCATAGGTCCTAGCGGTTGGGGAGAGACCCAGTACTTC.

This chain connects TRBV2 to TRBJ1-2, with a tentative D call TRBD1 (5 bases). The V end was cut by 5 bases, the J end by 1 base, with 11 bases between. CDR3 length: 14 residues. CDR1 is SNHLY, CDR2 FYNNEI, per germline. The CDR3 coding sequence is TGTGCCAGCAGTACAGGTTTTCTTAACTATGGCTACACCTTC. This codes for CASSTGFLNYGYTF. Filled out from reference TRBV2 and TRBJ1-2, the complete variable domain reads EPEVTQTPSHQVTQMGQEVILRCVPISNHLYFYWYRQILGQKVEFLVSFYNNEISEKSEIFDDQFSVERPDGSNFTLKIRSTKLEDSAMYFCASSTGFLNYGYTFGSGTRLTVV.

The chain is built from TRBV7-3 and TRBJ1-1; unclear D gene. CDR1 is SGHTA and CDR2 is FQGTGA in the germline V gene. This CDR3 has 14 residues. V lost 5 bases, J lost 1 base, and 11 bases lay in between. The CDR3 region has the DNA TGTGCCAGCAGCGCGTCGGGTTGGAACACTGAAGCTTTCTTT. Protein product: CASSASGWNTEAFF.

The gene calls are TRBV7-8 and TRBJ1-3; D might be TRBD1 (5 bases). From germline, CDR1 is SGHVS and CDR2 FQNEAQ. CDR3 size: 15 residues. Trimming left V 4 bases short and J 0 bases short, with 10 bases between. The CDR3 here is CASSSQGLSGNTIYF. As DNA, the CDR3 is TGTGCCAGCAGCTCCCAGGGACTCTCTGGAAACACCATATATTTT.

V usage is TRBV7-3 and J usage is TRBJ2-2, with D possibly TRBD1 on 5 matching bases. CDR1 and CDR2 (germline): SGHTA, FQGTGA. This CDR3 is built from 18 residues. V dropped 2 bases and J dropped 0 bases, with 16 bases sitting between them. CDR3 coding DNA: TGTGCCAGCAGCTTATCCGCAGGGAAAAGAACGAACACCGGGGAGCTGTTTTTT. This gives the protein CASSLSAGKRTNTGELFF.

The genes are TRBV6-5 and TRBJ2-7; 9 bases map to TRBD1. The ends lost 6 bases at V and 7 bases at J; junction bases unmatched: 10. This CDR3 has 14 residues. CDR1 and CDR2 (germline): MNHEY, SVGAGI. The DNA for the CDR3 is TGTGCCAGCAGAAGCTACCTAGGGACAGGGGAGCAGTACTTC. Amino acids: CASRSYLGTGEQYF.

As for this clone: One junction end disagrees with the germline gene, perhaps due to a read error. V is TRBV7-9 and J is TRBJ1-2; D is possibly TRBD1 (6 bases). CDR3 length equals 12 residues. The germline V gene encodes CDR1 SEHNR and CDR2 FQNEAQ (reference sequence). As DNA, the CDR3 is TGTGCCAGCAGGGACAGCGTCTATGGCTATACCTTC. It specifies CASRDSVYGYTF.

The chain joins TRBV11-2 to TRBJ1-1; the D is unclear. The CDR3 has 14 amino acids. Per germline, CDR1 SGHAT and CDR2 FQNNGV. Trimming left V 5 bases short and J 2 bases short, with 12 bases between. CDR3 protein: CASSGRTDNTEAFF. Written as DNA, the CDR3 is TGTGCCAGCAGCGGTCGGACGGACAACACTGAAGCTTTCTTT.

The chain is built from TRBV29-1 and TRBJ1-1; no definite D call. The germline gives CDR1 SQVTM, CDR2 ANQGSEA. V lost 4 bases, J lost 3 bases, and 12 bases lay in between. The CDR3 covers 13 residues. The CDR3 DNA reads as TGCAGCGTTGTTGTACTCGTGGACACTGAAGCTTTCTTT. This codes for CSVVVLVDTEAFF.

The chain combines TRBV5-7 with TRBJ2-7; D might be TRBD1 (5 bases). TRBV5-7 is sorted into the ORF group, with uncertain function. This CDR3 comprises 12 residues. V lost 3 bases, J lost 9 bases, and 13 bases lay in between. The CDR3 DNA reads TGTGCCAGCAGCTCGGCAGGGTTGGGGCAGTACTTC. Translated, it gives CASSSAGLGQYF.

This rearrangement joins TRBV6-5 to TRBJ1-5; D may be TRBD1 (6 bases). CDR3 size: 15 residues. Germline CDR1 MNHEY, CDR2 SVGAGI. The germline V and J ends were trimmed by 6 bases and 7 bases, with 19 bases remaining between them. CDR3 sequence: CASSNIQGSGQPQHF. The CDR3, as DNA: TGTGCCAGCAGCAACATACAGGGTTCCGGGCAGCCCCAGCATTTT.

In DNA form, the CDR3 reads TGTGCCAGCAGTTTGGTAGAAATAGAGACTGAAGCTTTCTTT. This encodes CASSLVEIETEAFF. The V and J genes are TRBV28 and TRBJ1-1; D is undetermined. With 3 bases removed from V and 5 bases from J, the gap between germline ends came to 13 bases. The germline CDR1 and CDR2 sequences are MDHEN and SYDVKM. This CDR3 has 14 amino acids.

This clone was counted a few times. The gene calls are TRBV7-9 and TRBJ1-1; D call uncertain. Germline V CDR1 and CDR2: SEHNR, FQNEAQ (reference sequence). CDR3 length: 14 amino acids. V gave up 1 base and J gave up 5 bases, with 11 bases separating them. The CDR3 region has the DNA TGTGCCAGCAGCTTAGGTCCTTCACGAACTGAAGCTTTCTTT. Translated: CASSLGPSRTEAFF.

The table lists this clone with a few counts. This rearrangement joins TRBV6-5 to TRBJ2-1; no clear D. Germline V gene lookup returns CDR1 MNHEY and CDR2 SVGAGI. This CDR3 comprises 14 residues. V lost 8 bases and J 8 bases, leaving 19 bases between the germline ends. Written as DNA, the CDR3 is TGTGCCAGCCTTTTTTCGTTTCCGAGTGATGAGCAGTTCTTC. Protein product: CASLFSFPSDEQFF.

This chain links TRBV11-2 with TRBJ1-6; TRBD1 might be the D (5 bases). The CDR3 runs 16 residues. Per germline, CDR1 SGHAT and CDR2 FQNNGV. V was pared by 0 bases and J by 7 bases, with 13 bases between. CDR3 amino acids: CASSLDRGAQNSPLHF. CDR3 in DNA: TGTGCCAGCAGCTTAGATCGTGGGGCGCAAAATTCACCCCTCCACTTT.

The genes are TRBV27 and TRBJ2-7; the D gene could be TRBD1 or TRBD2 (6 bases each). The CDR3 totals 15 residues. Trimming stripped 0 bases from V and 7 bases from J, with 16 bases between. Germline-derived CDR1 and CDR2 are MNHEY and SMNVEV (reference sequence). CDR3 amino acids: CASSLSITGSGEQYF. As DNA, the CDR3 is TGTGCCAGCAGTTTATCGATAACAGGGAGCGGGGAGCAGTACTTC.